The clone carrying this T cell receptor beta chain was seen once. The age range of participants was 18 to 89 years, with residence in some 25 US areas. These data belong to a study of blood T cell repertoires in COVID-19. Germline values: CDR1 SGHDT, CDR2 YYEEEE. This CDR3 contains 15 residues. Trimming removed 3 bases at V and 0 bases at J, with 10 bases between. How the authors handled the data: Amplifying reference gene primers gave estimates of nucleated cell counts. Only in-frame clones appear in the TCRdb table, and some are missing; sequencing was by immunoSEQ multiplex PCR. V, J and clone size are taken as reported in that table, and D and trimming were inferred from the DNA itself. The table records more than 200,000 clones, 80% of them present only once.

The sequence came from a man under 40 with acute COVID-19. Sequenced sample: PBMCs or T cells enriched from blood (not recorded which). V is TRBV5-6 and J is TRBJ1-5; maybe TRBD1 (5 bases). The CDR3 nucleotides are TGTGCCAGCAGCTACTGGGGGGGTAGCAATCAGCCCCAGCATTTT. It translates to CASSYWGGSNQPQHF.